These 25 T cell receptor beta chains were all obtained from the same sample, sequenced in a study of blood T cell repertoires in COVID-19 (dated by TCRdb to between 2020 and 2021). The library was obtained by the immunoSEQ multiplex PCR assay. Sourced from immuneACCESS, this table was stored by TCRdb with only in-frame sequences that have V and J called. A share of the clones is absent; for the studies checked, an unresolved V gene accounts for under half, and the remainder has no known explanation. The sample table holds about 240,000 clones, of which around 82% were seen once. 4% to 5% of the sample is held by the ten biggest clonotypes. The sequenced sample consisted of peripheral blood. These receptors were collected from a woman in her 70s with acute or convalescent COVID-19.

DNA of the CDR3: TGTGCCAGCAGTCCGCTGGACAAATGGGGAAACACCATATATTTT. Residues: CASSPLDKWGNTIYF. V usage is TRBV28 and J usage is TRBJ1-3; a possible D gene is TRBD1 (5 bases). This CDR3 spans 15 amino acids. Germline V lookup: CDR1 MDHEN, CDR2 SYDVKM. V lost 5 bases and J lost 4, with 15 bases in between.

The V gene is TRBV13, the J gene TRBJ2-7, with TRBD2 as a possible D gene (6 bases). Trimming cost V 3 bases and J 7 bases, with 16 bases left between them. The germline V gene has CDR1 PRHDT and CDR2 FYEKMQ (reference sequence). The CDR3 covers 14 residues. CDR3 in amino acids: CASSFRQATREQYF. As DNA, the CDR3 is TGTGCCAGCAGCTTCCGGCAGGCGACTAGAGAGCAGTACTTC.

This chain links TRBV5-1 with TRBJ1-1; D ambiguous. Looked up from germline, CDR1 is SGHRS and CDR2 is YFSETQ. The V gene lost 5 bases and the J gene lost 2 bases, with 13 bases spanning the gap. The CDR3 is 14 amino acids. CDR3 nucleotide sequence: TGCGCCAGCAGGCCCGGACGGACTAACACTGAAGCTTTCTTT. Its translation: CASRPGRTNTEAFF.

The chain carries TRBV10-1 and TRBJ2-3; 8 bases match TRBD1. J gave up 3 bases and V 1 base, and 6 bases lay outside the gene matches. The CDR3 spans 16 residues. The germline V gene has CDR1 WNHNN and CDR2 SYGVQD (reference sequence). The CDR3: CASSELGGQGTDTQYF. The DNA of the CDR3 is TGCGCCAGCAGTGAGTTGGGTGGACAGGGTACAGATACGCAGTATTTT.

This clone was seen a single time. This rearrangement joins TRBV19 to TRBJ2-1; the D is unclear. The CDR3 has 13 amino acids. Trimming took 4 bases from V and 5 from J, leaving 9 bases between them. Germline V CDR1 and CDR2: LNHDA, SQIVND (reference sequence). In DNA, the CDR3 is TGTGCCAGTAGTACCCGGAGTAACAATGAGCAGTTCTTC. Protein: CASSTRSNNEQFF.

The V and J genes are TRBV29-1 and TRBJ1-2; the D is unclear. CDR1 is SQVTM and CDR2 is ANQGSEA in the germline V gene. Trimming cost V 5 bases and J 6 bases, with 16 bases left between them. The CDR3 length is 13 residues. The CDR3 DNA reads TGCAGCGTTTACCCTGAACCTACAGATGGCTACACCTTC. Its protein product is CSVYPEPTDGYTF.

The rearrangement links TRBV7-2 to TRBJ1-1, with a tentative D call TRBD1 (6 bases). Germline CDR1 SGHTA, CDR2 FQGNSA. The CDR3 runs to 15 residues. The ends were cut back, 8 bases at V and 5 bases at J, with 21 bases in the middle. CDR3 residues: CASRGQGMVGTEAFF. Written as DNA, the CDR3 is TGTGCCAGCCGCGGGCAGGGGATGGTGGGGACTGAAGCTTTCTTT.

CDR3 region: CASSLVTVGSGMNTEAFF. In DNA form, the CDR3 reads TGTGCCAGCAGCTTAGTTACCGTAGGATCGGGAATGAACACTGAAGCTTTCTTT. The gene calls are TRBV7-2 and TRBJ1-1; no firm D call. Per the germline V gene, CDR1 is SGHTA and CDR2 is FQGNSA. This CDR3 is built from 18 residues. Trimming took 1 base from V and 0 from J, leaving 18 bases between them. The variable domain in full, with the rest retrieved from reference TRBV7-2 and TRBJ1-1, is GAGVSQSPSNKVTEKGKDVELRCDPISGHTALYWYRQSLGQGLEFLIYFQGNSAPDKSGLPSDRFSAERTGGSVSTLTIQRTQQEDSAVYLCASSLVTVGSGMNTEAFFGQGTRLTVV.

This chain connects TRBV7-9 to TRBJ2-1; 11 nucleotides match TRBD2. Germline V CDR1 and CDR2: SEHNR, FQNEAQ (reference sequence). The V and J ends lost 0 bases and 4 bases, in that order; junction bases with no gene match: 5. The CDR3 has 17 amino acids. CDR3 nucleotides: TGTGCCAGCAGCTTAGCACTAGCGGGGGACTTTTACAATGAGCAGTTCTTC. It is translated as CASSLALAGDFYNEQFF.

The V gene is TRBV6-5, the J gene TRBJ1-6, with a tentative D call TRBD1 (6 bases). Looked up from germline, CDR1 is MNHEY and CDR2 is SVGAGI. CDR3 length equals 15 residues. V was cut by 6 bases and J by 5 bases, with 14 bases left in between. CDR3 DNA: TGTGCCAGCAGGCAAAGCACAGGGAATAATTCACCCCTCCACTTT. Amino acids: CASRQSTGNNSPLHF.

The chain joins TRBV5-1 to TRBJ1-3, with unresolved D. Germline CDR1 SGHRS, CDR2 YFSETQ. Trimming pared 4 bases from V and 0 bases from J, leaving 14 bases between. CDR3 length equals 16 residues. CDR3 residues: CASSPLVPSSGNTIYF. The CDR3 DNA sequence: TGCGCCAGCAGCCCACTCGTGCCCTCCTCTGGAAACACCATATATTTT.

The chain uses TRBV6-5 and TRBJ1-4; tentative D call: TRBD1 (6 bases). The CDR3 extends over 15 amino acids. Trimming removed 0 bases at V and 8 bases at J, with 13 bases between. Germline CDR1 and CDR2: MNHEY and SVGAGI. DNA for the CDR3: TGTGCCAGCAGTTACTCGACGGGGGGCGCGGAAAAACTGTTTTTT. This codes for CASSYSTGGAEKLFF.

This chain joins TRBV29-1 and TRBJ1-1; 11 bases line up with TRBD1. V lost 7 bases, J lost 3 bases, and 13 bases stayed unmatched. Germline V gene data show CDR1 as SQVTM and CDR2 as ANQGSEA. This CDR3 is 16 amino acids long. CDR3 in amino acids: CSAGLAGQGADTEAFF. As DNA, the CDR3 is TGCAGCGCCGGGTTGGCCGGACAGGGGGCGGACACTGAAGCTTTCTTT.

This chain uses TRBV3-1 (or the pseudogene TRBV3-2) with TRBJ1-2, with TRBD1 as a possible D gene (5 bases). Trimming cost V 1 base and J 3 bases, with 21 bases left between them. CDR1 and CDR2 from the germline V gene are LGHDT and YNNKEL (reference sequence). The CDR3 totals 18 residues. The CDR3 nucleotides are TGTGCCAGCAGCCAAGTTCCCCGGGGGGGATCACCCGACTATGGCTACACCTTC. Protein sequence: CASSQVPRGGSPDYGYTF.

The chain combines TRBV5-6 with TRBJ1-5; D call uncertain. The germline V and J ends were trimmed by 1 base and 4 bases, with 9 bases remaining between them. This CDR3 region has 14 residues. The germline gives CDR1 SGHDT, CDR2 YYEEEE. In DNA form, the CDR3 reads TGTGCCAGCAGCTTGTTTACGAGAAATCAGCCCCAGCATTTT. This encodes CASSLFTRNQPQHF. Full variable domain (missing parts from reference TRBV5-6 and TRBJ1-5): DAGVTQSPTHLIKTRGQQVTLRCSPKSGHDTVSWYQQALGQGPQFIFQYYEEEERQRGNFPDRFSGHQFPNYSSELNVNALLLGDSALYLCASSLFTRNQPQHFGDGTRLSIL.

The chain joins TRBV27 to TRBJ1-1, with a possible D match to TRBD1 (5 bases). CDR1 is MNHEY and CDR2 is SMNVEV in the germline V gene (reference sequence). V dropped 4 bases and J dropped 5 bases, with 17 bases sitting between them. This CDR3 has 15 amino acids. CDR3 amino acids: CASSSYGGGRTEAFF. The CDR3 coding sequence is TGTGCCAGCAGTTCCTACGGGGGGGGAAGAACTGAAGCTTTCTTT.

In DNA form, the CDR3 reads TGTGCCAGCAGCCAAGACCCAGGGTCCGGATCACCCCTCCACTTT. Protein sequence: CASSQDPGSGSPLHF. The chain joins TRBV3-1 (or the pseudogene TRBV3-2) to TRBJ1-6, with D possibly being TRBD1 (5 bases). Germline V gene data show CDR1 as LGHDT and CDR2 as YNNKEL (reference sequence). Trimming took 0 bases from V and 10 from J, leaving 13 bases between them. This CDR3 has 15 residues.

Note on this clone: A much larger clone sits a single nucleotide away, making a read error possible. The sample holds other DNA sequences that translate to the same CDR3. The rearrangement links TRBV3-1 (or the pseudogene TRBV3-2) to TRBJ1-2; weak D call: TRBD1 (6 bases). There are 15 residues in the CDR3. CDR1 is LGHDT, CDR2 YNNKEL, per germline (reference sequence). The CDR3 loop is CASSQDLATGGGYTF. The CDR3 nucleotides read TGTGCCAGTAGCCAAGATCTTGCGACAGGCGGCGGCTACACCTTC.

The rearrangement links TRBV18 to TRBJ1-1; D not certain. This CDR3 has 14 amino acids. V gave up 8 bases and J gave up 0 bases, with 13 bases separating them. Germline V CDR1 and CDR2: KGHSH, LQKENI. Here the CDR3 reads CASPVSGLNTEAFF. The DNA of the CDR3 is TGTGCCAGCCCCGTCTCAGGTCTGAACACTGAAGCTTTCTTT.

This sequence joins TRBV6-5 and TRBJ1-6; TRBD1 matches 10 bases. The CDR3 is 15 residues long. The ends lost 3 bases at V and 11 bases at J; junction bases unmatched: 7. The germline gives CDR1 MNHEY, CDR2 SVGAGI. CDR3 bases: TGTGCCAGCAGTTATGGGGGACAGGGGCGACCACCCCTCCACTTT. This sequence encodes CASSYGGQGRPPLHF.

V gene TRBV11-2 combines with J gene TRBJ2-1; TRBD1 matches 11 bases. J was trimmed by 15 bases and V by 5 bases; bases with no gene match: 9. CDR1 and CDR2 from the germline V gene are SGHAT and FQNNGV. The CDR3 runs to 13 residues. The CDR3 sequence is CASSEDRGPLPFF. The CDR3 bases are TGTGCCAGCAGCGAGGACAGGGGGCCGCTGCCGTTCTTC.

The chain couples TRBV5-4 to TRBJ1-2; 10 nucleotides align to TRBD1. The CDR3 runs 17 residues. With 4 bases clipped from V and 6 bases from J, the junction kept 15 bases outside the gene matches. Germline V gives CDR1 SGHNT, CDR2 YYREEE (reference sequence). The CDR3: CASSPGTGAGSGNGYTF. The CDR3 DNA reads TGTGCCAGCAGCCCGGGGACAGGGGCCGGTTCAGGAAATGGCTACACCTTC.

The V gene is TRBV29-1, the J gene TRBJ1-1, with D perhaps matching TRBD1 (5 bases). The CDR3 extends over 13 amino acids. Germline V gene lookup returns CDR1 SQVTM and CDR2 ANQGSEA. Trimming left V 5 bases short and J 6 bases short, with 16 bases between. In DNA form, the CDR3 reads TGCAGCGTTTTTGACAGCCTTCACGCTGAAGCTTTCTTT. Amino acids: CSVFDSLHAEAFF. Supplemented by reference TRBV29-1 and TRBJ1-1, the full variable domain reads SAVISQKPSRDICQRGTSLTIQCQVDSQVTMMFWYRQQPGQSLTLIATANQGSEATYESGFVIDKFPISRPNLTFSTLTVSNMSPEDSSIYLCSVFDSLHAEAFFGQGTRLTVV.

This sequence joins TRBV7-9 and TRBJ1-2; 8 nucleotides match TRBD1. CDR1 SEHNR and CDR2 FQNEAQ come from the germline V gene (reference sequence). V was pared by 2 bases and J by 10 bases, with 3 bases of the junction left unmatched. This CDR3 has 12 amino acids. The CDR3 DNA follows: TGTGCCAGCAGCTTACAGGGGGCTGCCTACACCTTC. Protein product: CASSLQGAAYTF. Full variable domain (missing parts from reference TRBV7-9 and TRBJ1-2): DTGVSQNPRHKITKRGQNVTFRCDPISEHNRLYWYRQTLGQGPEFLTYFQNEAQLEKSRLLSDRFSAERPKGSFSTLEIQRTEQGDSAMYLCASSLQGAAYTFGSGTRLTVV.

The rearrangement uses TRBV5-4 and TRBJ1-3; weak D call: TRBD1 (6 bases). Trimming cost V 3 bases and J 4 bases, with 11 bases left between them. The CDR3 has 14 residues. The V gene's germline CDR1 is SGHNT and CDR2 YYREEE (reference sequence). The CDR3 is CASSSDRPGNTIYF. The CDR3, as DNA: TGTGCCAGCAGCTCCGACAGGCCCGGAAACACCATATATTTT.